The 3 T cell receptor beta chains below come from one sample, sequenced in a study of T cell repertoires in cytomegalovirus infection. One entry per CDR3 protein results from TCRdb running MiXCR on the reads. The table includes roughly 300,000 distinct CDR3 sequences, 8% to 10% detected once. The sequenced sample consisted of PBMCs. The receptors come from a human donor in good health (CMV status not recorded). Some clones in this sample may be carry-over from other donors' samples.

This clonotype was picked up many times. The chain uses TRBV7-9 and TRBJ2-3; D is possibly TRBD1 or TRBD2 (6 bases each). V was cut by 5 bases and J by 4 bases, with 22 bases left in between. Germline V gene sequence: CDR1 SEHNR, CDR2 FQNEAQ (reference sequence). There are 17 residues in the CDR3. CDR3 protein: CASSPWGASIPADTQYF. In DNA form, the CDR3 reads TGTGCCAGCAGCCCGTGGGGGGCGAGTATTCCGGCAGATACGCAGTATTTT.

The chain has TRBV27 and TRBJ1-6; possibly TRBD1 for D (6 bases). Germline loops: CDR1 MNHEY, CDR2 SMNVEV (reference sequence). The V gene lost 2 bases and the J gene lost 6 bases, with 11 bases spanning the gap. The CDR3 extends over 15 amino acids. The CDR3 protein is CASSLDGQINSPLHF. CDR3 nucleotide sequence: TGTGCCAGCAGTTTAGACGGACAGATTAATTCACCCCTCCACTTT.

The chain links TRBV4-1 to TRBJ2-7, with D hard to call. The CDR3 is 15 amino acids. The germline V gene encodes CDR1 MGHRA and CDR2 YSYEKL. The ends were cut back, 1 base at V and 2 bases at J, with 12 bases in the middle. The DNA for the CDR3 is TGCGCCAGCAGCCAAGCTACGAGTTTTACCTACGAGCAGTACTTC. Its translation is CASSQATSFTYEQYF.